These 7 T cell receptor beta chains came from one sample sequenced in a study of shared clonotypes between healthy human individuals. Clones were read by immunoSEQ multiplex PCR, and TCRdb kept only the in-frame ones, dropping some. The data show a few million clones, roughly 92% seen once. The sequencing input was naive CD4+ T cells sorted from blood. Subset defined: CD45RA+ positively selected. Receptors were obtained from a man aged 18 to 30 in good health.

This rearrangement joins TRBV25-1 to TRBJ2-2; 7 bases match TRBD1. Germline values: CDR1 MGHDK, CDR2 SYGVNS. Unmatched junction bases numbered 5, after V lost 6 bases and J lost 4 bases. CDR3 size: 14 residues. The CDR3 region is CASSSTGSTGELFF. CDR3 in DNA: TGTGCCAGCAGCTCGACAGGGTCCACCGGGGAGCTGTTTTTT.

This rearrangement joins TRBV19 to TRBJ2-5, with 11 positions matching TRBD2. Per germline, CDR1 LNHDA and CDR2 SQIVND (reference sequence). V lost 5 bases, J lost 1 base, and 6 bases stayed unmatched. This CDR3 has 16 amino acids. The CDR3 DNA follows: TGTGCCAGTAGTCCCACTAGCGGGGGACGCCAAGAGACCCAGTACTTC. This codes for CASSPTSGGRQETQYF.

The chain joins TRBV5-4 to TRBJ1-2; 11 bases match TRBD1. Per germline, CDR1 SGHNT and CDR2 YYREEE (reference sequence). This CDR3 contains 15 residues. V was pared by 0 bases and J by 6 bases, with 4 bases of the junction left unmatched. The CDR3 nucleotides read TGTGCCAGCAGCTTGGCCGGGACAGGGGGGCATGGCTACACCTTC. This translates into CASSLAGTGGHGYTF.

As to this clone: In the same sample, other DNA sequences code for this CDR3. The chain carries TRBV5-1 and TRBJ2-5; TRBD1 or TRBD2 may be the D gene (5 bases each). Per germline, CDR1 SGHRS and CDR2 YFSETQ. Trimming stripped 5 bases from V and 2 bases from J, with 10 bases between. The length of the CDR3 is 13 residues. The CDR3 DNA reads TGCGCCAGCAGTGGGACCGGGCAAGAGACCCAGTACTTC. This translates into CASSGTGQETQYF.

The chain links TRBV2 to TRBJ1-5; TRBD1 is a possible D gene (5 bases). V lost 6 bases and J 1 base, leaving 10 bases between the germline ends. The CDR3 consists of 14 residues. Germline V gene data show CDR1 as SNHLY and CDR2 as FYNNEI. Written as DNA, the CDR3 is TGTGCCAGCAGGGGGGGAACGAGCAATCAGCCCCAGCATTTT. Protein product: CASRGGTSNQPQHF.

This clone was detected only once. The V gene is TRBV5-1, the J gene TRBJ2-5; 11 positions match TRBD2. Trimming at V came to 4 bases and at J to 5 bases, leaving 7 bases not matched to a gene. CDR1 and CDR2 (germline): SGHRS, YFSETQ. The CDR3 runs 15 residues. This chain's CDR3 is CASSVTSGKRETQYF. CDR3 in DNA: TGCGCCAGCAGCGTGACTAGCGGGAAAAGGGAGACCCAGTACTTC.

J is TRBJ2-1 and V is TRBV7-2, with 9 bases that match TRBD2. The CDR3 length is 16 residues. The germline V gene encodes CDR1 SGHTA and CDR2 FQGNSA. The J segment lost 8 bases and the V segment lost 5 bases, leaving 13 bases of the junction unmatched. For the CDR3, the DNA is TGTGCCAGCAGCCCCCCCCCAGCGGGAGGTTCAGATGAGCAGTTCTTC. Protein: CASSPPPAGGSDEQFF.